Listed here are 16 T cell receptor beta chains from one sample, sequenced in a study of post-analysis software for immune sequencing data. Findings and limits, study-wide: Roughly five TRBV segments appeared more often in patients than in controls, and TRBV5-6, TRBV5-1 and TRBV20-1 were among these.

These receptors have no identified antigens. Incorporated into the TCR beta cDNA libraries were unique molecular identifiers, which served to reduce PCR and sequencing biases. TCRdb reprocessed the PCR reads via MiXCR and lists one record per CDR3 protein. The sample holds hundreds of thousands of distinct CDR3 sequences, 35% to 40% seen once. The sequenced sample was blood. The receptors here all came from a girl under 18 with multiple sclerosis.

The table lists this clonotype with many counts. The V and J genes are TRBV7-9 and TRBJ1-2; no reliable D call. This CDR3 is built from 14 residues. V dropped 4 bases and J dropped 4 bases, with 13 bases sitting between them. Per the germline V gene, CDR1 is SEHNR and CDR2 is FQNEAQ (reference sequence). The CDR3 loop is CASSSQANGYGYTF. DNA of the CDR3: TGTGCCAGCAGCTCGCAGGCGAACGGCTATGGCTACACCTTC.

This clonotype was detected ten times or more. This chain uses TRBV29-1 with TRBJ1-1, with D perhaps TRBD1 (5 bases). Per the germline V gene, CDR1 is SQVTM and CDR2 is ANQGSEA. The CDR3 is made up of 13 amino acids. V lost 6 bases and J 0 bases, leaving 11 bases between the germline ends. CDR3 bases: TGCAGCGTCCGGGGCAGGATGAACACTGAAGCTTTCTTT. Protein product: CSVRGRMNTEAFF.

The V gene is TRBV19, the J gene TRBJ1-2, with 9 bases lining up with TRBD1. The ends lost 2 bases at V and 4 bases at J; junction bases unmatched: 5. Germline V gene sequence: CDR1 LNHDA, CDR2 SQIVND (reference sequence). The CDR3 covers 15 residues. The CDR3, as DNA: TGTGCCAGTAGTATAAGAAAGGGACAGGGCTATGGCTACACCTTC. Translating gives CASSIRKGQGYGYTF.

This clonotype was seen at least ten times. CDR3 loop: CASSQDTGSPLHF. CDR3 bases: TGTGCCAGCAGCCAAGATACTGGATCACCCCTCCACTTT. V usage is TRBV3-1 and J usage is TRBJ1-6, with D uncertain. V gave up 0 bases and J gave up 10 bases, with 7 bases separating them. Germline V gene lookup returns CDR1 LGHDT and CDR2 YNNKEL (reference sequence). The CDR3 contains 13 residues.

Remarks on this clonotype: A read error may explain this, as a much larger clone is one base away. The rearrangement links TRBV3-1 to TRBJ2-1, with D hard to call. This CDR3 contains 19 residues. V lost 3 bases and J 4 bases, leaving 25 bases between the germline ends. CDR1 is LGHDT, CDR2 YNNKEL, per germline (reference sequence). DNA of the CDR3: TGTGCCAGCAGCCAGAGGATGTATCCCAAGGGTGGTCCATACAATGAGCAGTTCTTC. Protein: CASSQRMYPKGGPYNEQFF.

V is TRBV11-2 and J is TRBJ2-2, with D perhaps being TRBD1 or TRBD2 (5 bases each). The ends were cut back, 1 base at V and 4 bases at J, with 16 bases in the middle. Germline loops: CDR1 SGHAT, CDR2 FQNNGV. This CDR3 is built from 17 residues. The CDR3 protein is CASSLGGVSGPTGELFF. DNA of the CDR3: TGTGCCAGCAGCTTAGGGGGAGTCTCAGGGCCCACCGGGGAGCTGTTTTTT.

CDR3 in amino acids: CSARDRGGGNTIYF. The CDR3 DNA reads as TGCAGTGCTAGAGACAGGGGAGGAGGAAACACCATATATTTT. This chain uses TRBV20-1 with TRBJ1-3, with a tentative D call TRBD1 (6 bases). The germline gives CDR1 DFQATT, CDR2 SNEGSKA (reference sequence). The CDR3 totals 14 residues. V was cut by 0 bases and J by 4 bases, with 10 bases left in between.

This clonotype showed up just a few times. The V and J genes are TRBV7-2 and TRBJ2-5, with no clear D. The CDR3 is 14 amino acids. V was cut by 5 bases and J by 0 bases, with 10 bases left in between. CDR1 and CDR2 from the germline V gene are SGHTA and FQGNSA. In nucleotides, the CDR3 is TGTGCCAGCAGCACAGCTAGGTACCAAGAGACCCAGTACTTC. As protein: CASSTARYQETQYF.

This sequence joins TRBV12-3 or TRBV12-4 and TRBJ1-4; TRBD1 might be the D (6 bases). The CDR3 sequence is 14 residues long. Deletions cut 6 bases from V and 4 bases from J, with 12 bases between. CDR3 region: CASSRQALNEKLFF. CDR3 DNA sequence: TGTGCCAGCAGCCGACAGGCCCTTAATGAAAAACTGTTTTTT.

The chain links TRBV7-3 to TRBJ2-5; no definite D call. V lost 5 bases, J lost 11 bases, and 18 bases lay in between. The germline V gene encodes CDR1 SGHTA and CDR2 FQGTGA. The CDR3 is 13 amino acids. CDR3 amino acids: CASSIKVENEQYF. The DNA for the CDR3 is TGTGCCAGCAGCATTAAGGTAGAGAATGAGCAGTACTTC.

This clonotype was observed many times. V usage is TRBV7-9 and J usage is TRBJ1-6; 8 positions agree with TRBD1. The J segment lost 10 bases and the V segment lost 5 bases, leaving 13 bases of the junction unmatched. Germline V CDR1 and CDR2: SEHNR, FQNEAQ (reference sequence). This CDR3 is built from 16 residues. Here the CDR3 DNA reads TGTGCCAGCAGCGTGAGGGAAACAGGGGGTATATCACCCCTCCACTTT. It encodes CASSVRETGGISPLHF.

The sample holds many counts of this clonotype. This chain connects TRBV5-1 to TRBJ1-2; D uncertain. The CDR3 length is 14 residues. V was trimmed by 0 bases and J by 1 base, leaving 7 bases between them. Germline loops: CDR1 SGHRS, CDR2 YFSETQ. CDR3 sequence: CASSLDSVNYGYTF. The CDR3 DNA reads TGCGCCAGCAGCTTGGATAGCGTTAACTATGGCTACACCTTC.

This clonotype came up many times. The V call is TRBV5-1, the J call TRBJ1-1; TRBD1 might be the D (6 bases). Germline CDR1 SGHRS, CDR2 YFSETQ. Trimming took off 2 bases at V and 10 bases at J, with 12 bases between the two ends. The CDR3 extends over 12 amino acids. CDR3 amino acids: CASSFGGQLAFF. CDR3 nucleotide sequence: TGCGCCAGCAGCTTTGGGGGGCAATTAGCTTTCTTT.

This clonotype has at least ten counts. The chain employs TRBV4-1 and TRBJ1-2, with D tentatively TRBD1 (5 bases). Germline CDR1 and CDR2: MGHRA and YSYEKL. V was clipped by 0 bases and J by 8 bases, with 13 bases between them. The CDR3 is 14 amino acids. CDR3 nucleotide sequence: TGCGCCAGCAGCCAAGAGCGGGGGGTCGGCGGCTACACCTTC. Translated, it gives CASSQERGVGGYTF.

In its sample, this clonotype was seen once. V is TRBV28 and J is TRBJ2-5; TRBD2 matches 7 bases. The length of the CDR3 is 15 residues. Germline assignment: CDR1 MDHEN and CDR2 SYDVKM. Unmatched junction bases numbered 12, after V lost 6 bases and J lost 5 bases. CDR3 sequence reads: CASSYPPGGRETQYF. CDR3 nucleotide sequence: TGTGCCAGCAGCTATCCCCCGGGGGGTAGGGAGACCCAGTACTTC.

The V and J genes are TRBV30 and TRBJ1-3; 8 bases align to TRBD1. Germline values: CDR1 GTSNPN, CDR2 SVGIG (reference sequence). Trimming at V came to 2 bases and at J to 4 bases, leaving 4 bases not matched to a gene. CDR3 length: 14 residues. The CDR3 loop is CAWSQGAAGNTIYF. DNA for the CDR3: TGTGCCTGGAGTCAGGGGGCGGCCGGAAACACCATATATTTT.